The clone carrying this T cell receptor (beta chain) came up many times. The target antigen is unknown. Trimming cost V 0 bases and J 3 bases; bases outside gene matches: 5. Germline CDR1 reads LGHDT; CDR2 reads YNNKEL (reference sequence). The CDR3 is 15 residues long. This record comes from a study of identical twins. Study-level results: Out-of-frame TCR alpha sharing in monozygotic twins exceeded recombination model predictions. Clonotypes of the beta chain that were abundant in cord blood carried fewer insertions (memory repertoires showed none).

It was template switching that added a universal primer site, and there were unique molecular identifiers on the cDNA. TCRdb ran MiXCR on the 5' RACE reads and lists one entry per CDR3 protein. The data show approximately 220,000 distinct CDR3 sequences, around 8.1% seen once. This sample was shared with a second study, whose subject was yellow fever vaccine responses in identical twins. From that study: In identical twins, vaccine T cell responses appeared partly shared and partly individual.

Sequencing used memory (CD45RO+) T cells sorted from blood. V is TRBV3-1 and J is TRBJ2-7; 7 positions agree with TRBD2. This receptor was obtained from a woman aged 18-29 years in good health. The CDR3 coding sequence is TGTGCCAGCAGCCAAGATCCTAGCGGCCTCTACGAGCAGTACTTC. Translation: CASSQDPSGLYEQYF.